The rows below give T cell receptor beta chains drawn from one sample of a study of blood T cell repertoires in COVID-19. TCRdb keeps only in-frame clones here, not all; method: immunoSEQ multiplex PCR. Of 150,000 to 200,000 clones in the sample, about 88% were seen once. Sequencing input: peripheral blood. Receptors were obtained from a woman older than 75 with acute or convalescent COVID-19. Both conserved end residues are part of each CDR3. Each record gives: V gene, CDR3 length, J gene, CDR3 protein.

v_gene: TRBV13
len: 12
j_gene: TRBJ1-1
CDR3aa: CASSVTGYEAFF

v_gene: TRBV7-9
len: 18
j_gene: TRBJ2-1
CDR3aa: CASSPQGRAGGPIDEQFF

v_gene: TRBV5-6
len: 12
j_gene: TRBJ2-1
CDR3aa: CASSLSLNEQFF

v_gene: TRBV9
len: 13
j_gene: TRBJ2-6
CDR3aa: CASTRGGANVLTF

v_gene: TRBV15
len: 15
j_gene: TRBJ2-3
CDR3aa: CATGTGRASTDTQYF

v_gene: TRBV6-1
len: 15
j_gene: TRBJ2-3
CDR3aa: CASSESRGAADTQYF

v_gene: TRBV27
len: 15
j_gene: TRBJ2-7
CDR3aa: CASSLSFSASYEQYF

v_gene: TRBV5-1
len: 15
j_gene: TRBJ2-1
CDR3aa: CASSLGGLPLNEQFF

v_gene: TRBV5-4
len: 18
j_gene: TRBJ2-1
CDR3aa: CASSLDSGRVRSYNEQFF

v_gene: TRBV20-1
len: 15
j_gene: TRBJ2-3
CDR3aa: CSASMGGGLVDTQYF

v_gene: TRBV28
len: 15
j_gene: TRBJ2-7
CDR3aa: CASSLLGDNSYEQYF

v_gene: TRBV4-1
len: 16
j_gene: TRBJ2-1
CDR3aa: CASSQRTSAPWDEQFF

v_gene: TRBV7-6
len: 17
j_gene: TRBJ2-3
CDR3aa: CASSLEVSTAYVRAQYF

v_gene: TRBV5-4
len: 17
j_gene: TRBJ2-3
CDR3aa: CASSLGGTGGGSDTQYF

v_gene: TRBV6-5
len: 13
j_gene: TRBJ1-2
CDR3aa: CASSLGANYGYTF

v_gene: TRBV5-1
len: 14
j_gene: TRBJ1-1
CDR3aa: CASSLVVTGGEAFF

v_gene: TRBV4-2
len: 17
j_gene: TRBJ2-1
CDR3aa: CASSQYPSRSSYNEQFF